Sequencing of this T cell receptor beta chain was carried out in a study of vaccination and CD4 T cells after COVID-19. Study in general: At a median around 100 days (range 35 to 161) after diagnosis, post-COVID samples were drawn.

About this clonotype itself: What it binds is unknown.

Treatment: 10-day PBMC culture with coronavirus spike peptide pools or control peptides (ViraFEST assay). Trimming removed 0 bases from V and 2 bases from J, with 17 bases in between. The germline V gene encodes CDR1 MNHEY and CDR2 SVGAGI. The CDR3 runs 17 residues. The study sequenced cultured CD4+ T cell DNA using the Oncomine TCR Beta short-read assay. TCRdb analysed the PCR reads with MiXCR anew, one entry per CDR3 protein. This table has around 20,000 distinct CDR3 sequences, roughly 70% appearing once. This sequence originates from a human donor who had recovered from COVID-19. The rearrangement uses TRBV6-5 and TRBJ2-7; TRBD2 is a possible D gene (6 bases). Sequenced sample: CD4+ T cells from blood, cultured in vitro. CDR3 DNA: TGTGCCAGCAGTTACTCCACAATTTTTAGCGGTACCTACGAGCAGTACTTC. It codes for CASSYSTIFSGTYEQYF.